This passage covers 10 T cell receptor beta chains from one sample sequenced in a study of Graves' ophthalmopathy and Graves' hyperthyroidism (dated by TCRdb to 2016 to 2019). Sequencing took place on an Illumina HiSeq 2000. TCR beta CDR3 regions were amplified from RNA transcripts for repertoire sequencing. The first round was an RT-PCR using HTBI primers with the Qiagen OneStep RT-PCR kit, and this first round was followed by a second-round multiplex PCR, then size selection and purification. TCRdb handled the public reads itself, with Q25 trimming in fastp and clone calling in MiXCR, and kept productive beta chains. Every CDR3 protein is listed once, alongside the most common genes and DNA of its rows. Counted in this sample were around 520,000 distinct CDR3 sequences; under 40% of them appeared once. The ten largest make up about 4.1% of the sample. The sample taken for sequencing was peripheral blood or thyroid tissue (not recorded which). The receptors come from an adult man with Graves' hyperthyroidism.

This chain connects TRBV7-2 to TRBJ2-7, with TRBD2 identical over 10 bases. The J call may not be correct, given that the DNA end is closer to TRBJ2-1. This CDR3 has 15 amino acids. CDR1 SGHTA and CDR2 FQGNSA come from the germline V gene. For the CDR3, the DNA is TGTGCCAGCAGCTTCTCTAGCGGGGGTTACAATGAGCAGTTCTTC. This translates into CASSFSSGGYNEQFF.

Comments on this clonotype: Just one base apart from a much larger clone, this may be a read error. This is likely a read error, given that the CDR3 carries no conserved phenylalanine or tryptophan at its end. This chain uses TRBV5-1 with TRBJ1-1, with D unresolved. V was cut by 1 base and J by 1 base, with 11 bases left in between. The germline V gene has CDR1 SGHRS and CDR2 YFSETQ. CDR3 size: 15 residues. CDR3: CASSLTALTNTEAFL. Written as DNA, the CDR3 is TGCGCCAGCAGCTTGACAGCACTTACGAACACTGAAGCTTTCCTT.

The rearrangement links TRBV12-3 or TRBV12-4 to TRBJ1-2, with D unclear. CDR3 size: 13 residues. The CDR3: CASGLILGYGYTF. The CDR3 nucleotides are TGTGCTAGTGGTTTGATCCTAGGCTATGGCTACACCTTC.

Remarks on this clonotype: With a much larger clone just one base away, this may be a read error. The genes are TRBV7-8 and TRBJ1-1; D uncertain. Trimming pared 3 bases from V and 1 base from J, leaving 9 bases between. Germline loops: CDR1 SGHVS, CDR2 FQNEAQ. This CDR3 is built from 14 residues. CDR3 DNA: TGTGCCAGCAGCTTTGAGGGAGGGAACACTGAAGCTTTCTTT. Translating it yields CASSFEGGNTEAFF. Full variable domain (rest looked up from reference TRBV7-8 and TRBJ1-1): GAGVSQSPRYKVAKRGQDVALRCDPISGHVSLFWYQQALGQGPEFLTYFQNEAQLDKSGLPSDRFFAERPEGSVSTLKIQRTQQEDSAVYLCASSFEGGNTEAFFGQGTRLTVV.

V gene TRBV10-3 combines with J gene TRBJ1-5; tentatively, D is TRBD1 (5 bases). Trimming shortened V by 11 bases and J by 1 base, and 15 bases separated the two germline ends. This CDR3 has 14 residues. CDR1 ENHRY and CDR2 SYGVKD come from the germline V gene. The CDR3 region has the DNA TGTGCCGGCAGTCCGGGGCACAGCAATCAGCCCCAGCATTTT. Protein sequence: CAGSPGHSNQPQHF.

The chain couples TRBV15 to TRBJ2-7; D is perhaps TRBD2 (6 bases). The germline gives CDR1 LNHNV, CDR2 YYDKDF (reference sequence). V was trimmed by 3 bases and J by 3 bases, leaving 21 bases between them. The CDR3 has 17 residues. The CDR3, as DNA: TGTGCCACCAGCAGGGCACCCGGGGGTAGCGGATACTACGAGCAGTACTTC. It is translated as CATSRAPGGSGYYEQYF.

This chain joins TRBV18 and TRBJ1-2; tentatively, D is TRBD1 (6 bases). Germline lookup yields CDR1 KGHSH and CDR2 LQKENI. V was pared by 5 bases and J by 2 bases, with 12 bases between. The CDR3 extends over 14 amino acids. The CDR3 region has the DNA TGTGCCAGCTCAGCCGGGACACTGAACTATGGCTACACCTTC. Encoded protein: CASSAGTLNYGYTF.

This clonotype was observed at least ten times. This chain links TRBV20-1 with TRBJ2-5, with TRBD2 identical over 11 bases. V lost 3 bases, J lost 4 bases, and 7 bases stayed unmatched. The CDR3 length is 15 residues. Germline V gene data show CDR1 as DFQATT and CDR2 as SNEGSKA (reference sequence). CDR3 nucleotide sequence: TGCAGTGCTAGTTTACTAGCGGGAGTCCGAGAGACCCAGTACTTC. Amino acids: CSASLLAGVRETQYF.

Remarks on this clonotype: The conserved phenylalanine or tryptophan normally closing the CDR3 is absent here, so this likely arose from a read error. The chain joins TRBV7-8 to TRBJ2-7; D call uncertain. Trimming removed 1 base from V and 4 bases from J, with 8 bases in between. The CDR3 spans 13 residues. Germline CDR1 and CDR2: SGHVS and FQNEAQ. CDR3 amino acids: CASSLDPGYEQYL. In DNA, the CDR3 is TGTGCCAGCAGCTTAGATCCAGGATACGAGCAGTACCTC.

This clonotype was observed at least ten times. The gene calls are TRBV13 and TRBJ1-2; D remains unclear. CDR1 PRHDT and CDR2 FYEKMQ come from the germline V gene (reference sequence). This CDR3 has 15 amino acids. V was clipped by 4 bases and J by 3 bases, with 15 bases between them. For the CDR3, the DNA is TGTGCCAGCAGCTCCGGCGGGCAGGACCACTATGGCTACACCTTC. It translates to CASSSGGQDHYGYTF.